This T cell receptor (beta chain) was documented in a study of blood T cell repertoires in COVID-19. Study overall: Sites across the United States, Italy and Spain contributed samples from acute and convalescent COVID-19. In each case, the material was cDNA or gDNA derived from T cells, B-cell-depleted T cells, or PBMCs.

This clone came up once. Losses at the gene ends were 4 bases for V and 0 bases for J; bases not matched to a gene: 2. The CDR3 consists of 15 residues. Germline loops: CDR1 SGHAT, CDR2 FQNNGV. Here immunoSEQ multiplex PCR was the method, and the copy in TCRdb shows in-frame clones only, minus some. The data contain around 260,000 clones, approximately 90% of them singletons. Sequenced: peripheral blood. This sequence was found in a woman aged 30 to 39 with COVID-19, enrolled during active disease. This chain uses TRBV11-2 with TRBJ1-3; TRBD1 agrees at 8 bases. CDR3 nucleotides: TGTGCCAGCAGCTCGGACAGGGTCTCTGGAAACACCATATATTTT. Residues: CASSSDRVSGNTIYF.